The rows below give T cell receptor beta chains drawn from one sample of a study of CD8+ T cells in alopecia areata. Sequencing used immunoSEQ multiplex PCR; TCRdb keeps in-frame clones, though not all of them. The data show approximately 100,000 clones, about 60% seen once. The sample here was CD8+ T cells sorted from blood, taken at approximately week 60, from a patient treated with tofacitinib. These receptors all come from a human donor with alopecia areata. The CDR3 runs from the conserved cysteine through the conserved F or W. D genes are given only for firm matches. The size of a clone is reported for some rows only, either as once, few or many, or as a class for expanded clones.

CDR3 DNA	CDR3 protein	clone size	D gene	V gene	J gene
TGCGCCAGCAGCGGAAGACAGGGGGCCCCGAGCTACGAGCAGTACTTC	CASSGRQGAPSYEQYF	few	TRBD1	TRBV5-1	TRBJ2-7
TGTGCCAGCAGTTACGGGGGGTACTCCGGGGAGCTGTTTTTT	CASSYGGYSGELFF	.	.	TRBV6-5	TRBJ2-2
TGTGCCAGCAGGCCCGTAGGGGGGGTAAAGACCCAGTACTTC	CASRPVGGVKTQYF	few	.	TRBV2	TRBJ2-5
TGTGCCAGCAGTCCGGGACACTCCTACGAGCAGTACTTC	CASSPGHSYEQYF	.	.	TRBV6-5	TRBJ2-7
TGTGCCACCAGCAGACGACTAGCGGGGATCGACAATGAGCAGTTCTTC	CATSRRLAGIDNEQFF	.	TRBD2	TRBV15	TRBJ2-1
TGTGCCAGCAGCTTAGAGTACACTGAAGCTTTCTTT	CASSLEYTEAFF	few	.	TRBV7-9	TRBJ1-1
TGCGCCAGCAGCCAAGAGGGGAAGGAAAACTACGAGCAGTACTTC	CASSQEGKENYEQYF	.	.	TRBV4-1	TRBJ2-7
TGCGCCAGCAGCTTGGGGGACAGATTTAGCAATCAGCCCCAGCATTTT	CASSLGDRFSNQPQHF	.	TRBD1	TRBV5-1	TRBJ1-5
TGTGCCAGCAGCCCCAGGGGGTTCCCCTACGAGCAGTACTTC	CASSPRGFPYEQYF	.	TRBD1	TRBV7-9	TRBJ2-7
TGTGCCTGGCAACAGGGTCCCTACGAGCAGTACTTC	CAWQQGPYEQYF	.	.	TRBV30	TRBJ2-7
TGTGCCAGCAGTTTTGGACTCAACAATGAGCAGTTCTTC	CASSFGLNNEQFF	.	.	TRBV27	TRBJ2-1
TGTGCCTGGATGTCTAGCAGTAATTCACCCCTCCACTTT	CAWMSSSNSPLHF	.	.	TRBV30	TRBJ1-6
TGTGCCAGCAGTTTGGGTAAGGGGGGCTACGAGCAGTACTTC	CASSLGKGGYEQYF	.	.	TRBV27	TRBJ2-7
TGTGCCAGTAGAGAGGGGCAGGGTTGGTATGGCTACACCTTC	CASREGQGWYGYTF	.	.	TRBV19	TRBJ1-2
TGTGCCAGCAGCAGGGGCGGGAGCAATCAGCCCCAGCATTTT	CASSRGGSNQPQHF	few	.	TRBV5-6	TRBJ1-5
TGTGCCAGCAGCGTAGGGGGAGTATCGCCGGCCTTC	CASSVGGVSPAF	.	.	TRBV9	TRBJ1-2
TGTGCCAGCAGTTTGAGAACACCTAGCAATCAGCCCCAGCATTTT	CASSLRTPSNQPQHF	.	.	TRBV27	TRBJ1-5
TGCGCCAGCAGCCCCAACGGGAACACTGAAGCTTTCTTT	CASSPNGNTEAFF	.	.	TRBV4-1	TRBJ1-1
TGTGCCAGCAGCCCTTCGGGCTTCGGAGCGTATACGCAGTATTTT	CASSPSGFGAYTQYF	.	.	TRBV2	TRBJ2-3
TGTGCCAGCAGCTCATATAAAGATACGCAGTATTTT	CASSSYKDTQYF	.	.	TRBV7-9	TRBJ2-3
TGTGCCAGCAGCTCTGCTCCTGGAAACACCATATATTTT	CASSSAPGNTIYF	once	.	TRBV7-4	TRBJ1-3
TGCAGCGTTGATGATGACTATGGCTACACCTTC	CSVDDDYGYTF	.	.	TRBV29-1	TRBJ1-2
TGTGCCAGCAGCCAAGGAGATTACTATGGCTACACCTTC	CASSQGDYYGYTF	.	.	TRBV4-2	TRBJ1-2
TGTGCCAGCAGCCCGGACGCCTATAATTCACCCCTCCACTTT	CASSPDAYNSPLHF	.	.	TRBV7-9	TRBJ1-6
TGCAGCGTTGTGGATGGGGGGACAGATACGCAGTATTTT	CSVVDGGTDTQYF	.	.	TRBV29-1	TRBJ2-3
TGCAGCGTTGTAAAAGGGTCGGAAGCTTTCTTT	CSVVKGSEAFF	.	.	TRBV29-1	TRBJ1-1
TGTGCCAGCAGCTTGGGACAGTTCCAAGAGACCCAGTACTTC	CASSLGQFQETQYF	.	TRBD1	TRBV11-2	TRBJ2-5
TGTGCCAGCAGTGATGGTGGCGGCACTGAAGCTTTCTTT	CASSDGGGTEAFF	.	.	TRBV6-1	TRBJ1-1
TGTGCCTGGAGTGTAAGGGCCACTGAAGCTTTCTTT	CAWSVRATEAFF	.	.	TRBV30	TRBJ1-1
TGCAGCGTCCTGGGGGGGCTCGGCACAGATACGCAGTATTTT	CSVLGGLGTDTQYF	.	.	TRBV29-1	TRBJ2-3
TGTGCCAGTAGTGGACAGCTAAATCAGCCCCAGCATTTT	CASSGQLNQPQHF	.	.	TRBV19	TRBJ1-5
TGTGCCAGCAGCTCCGCCTTACAAAACACCGGGGAGCTGTTTTTT	CASSSALQNTGELFF	.	.	TRBV13	TRBJ2-2
TGTGCCAGCAGCCAAGATCTTAGCAATCAGCCCCAGCATTTT	CASSQDLSNQPQHF	.	.	TRBV4-2	TRBJ1-5
TGTGCCAGCAGCGTAGGTGGCGGAAAAGAGACCCAGTACTTC	CASSVGGGKETQYF	.	.	TRBV9	TRBJ2-5
TGCAGCGTCGCGGACAGCGAAAATCAGCCCCAGCATTTT	CSVADSENQPQHF	.	.	TRBV29-1	TRBJ1-5
TGTGCCAGCAGCACCTCGGGCACAGATACGCAGTATTTT	CASSTSGTDTQYF	.	.	TRBV13	TRBJ2-3